The subject of this entry is one T cell receptor (beta chain). Seattle researchers signed up patients amid active infection and tracked them longitudinally. Methods used by the authors: Scientists estimated how many nucleated cells there were by amplifying reference gene primers. The table came from immunoSEQ multiplex PCR; TCRdb's copy has only in-frame clones and leaves some out. That table furnishes V, J and clone size, whereas the DNA furnished D and trimming. The sample lists some 180,000 clones; roughly four fifths were seen once. The data stem from a study of blood T cell repertoires in COVID-19. Study at large: Acute and convalescent COVID-19 specimens originated in the United States, Italy and Spain. Sources were T cells, B-cell-depleted T cells, or PBMCs; the material itself was cDNA or gDNA.

Germline CDR1 reads ENHRY; CDR2 reads SYGVKD. V lost 0 bases and J lost 0, with 6 bases in between. This CDR3 has 14 residues. Sequencing was done on a sample of peripheral blood. This TCR came from a woman of 80 years or more with COVID-19, enrolled during active disease. The chain has TRBV10-3 and TRBJ2-7, with no clear D. CDR3 sequence: CAISESTDSYEQYF. In DNA form, the CDR3 reads TGTGCCATCAGTGAGTCGACTGACTCCTACGAGCAGTACTTC.